This record covers a single T cell receptor (beta chain). Generated by immunoSEQ multiplex PCR, the TCRdb table keeps only in-frame clones and is missing some. The sample has about 280,000 clones; around 88% are singletons. The V gene's germline CDR1 is SGHVS and CDR2 FNYEAQ. V shed 5 bases, J shed 1 base, and the junction held 1 base outside the gene matches. The CDR3 runs to 15 residues. The source of the sample is a study of blood T cell repertoires in COVID-19. For the study at large: Sites in the United States, Italy and Spain provided acute and convalescent COVID-19 samples. T cells, B-cell-depleted T cells, or PBMCs supplied cDNA or gDNA.

The receptor was derived from a man aged 40-55 years with acute or convalescent COVID-19. Sequenced material: peripheral blood. V gene TRBV7-6 combines with J gene TRBJ2-2; 10 nucleotides align to TRBD2. CDR3 region: CASSRLAGNTGELFF. The DNA of the CDR3 is TGTGCCAGCAGCCGACTAGCGGGGAACACCGGGGAGCTGTTTTTT.